A selection of T cell receptor beta chains follows, all from one sample in a study of early T cells in non-severe SARS-CoV-2 infection. TCRdb reprocessed the 5' RACE reads via MiXCR and lists one record per CDR3 protein. This table holds around 84,000 distinct CDR3 sequences, around 10% found once. What was sequenced was whole blood. Receptors originate from an adult who was a healthcare worker with PCR-confirmed SARS-CoV-2 infection or an uninfected control (not recorded which). Both conserved end residues are part of each CDR3. The order of the fields is clone size, J gene, D gene, V gene, CDR3 protein, CDR3 DNA. A D gene is named only where the DNA matches it firmly. Where a row states a size, it is once, few, many or the class of an expanded clone; other rows omit it.

>few|TRBJ1-2|TRBD1|TRBV7-9
CASSLATGQAYGYTF
TGTGCCAGCAGCTTAGCTACGGGACAGGCCTATGGCTACACCTTC
>many|TRBJ2-5|TRBD1|TRBV6-2/TRBV6-3
CASSYDLGQGARETQYF
TGTGCCAGCAGTTACGACCTGGGACAGGGGGCTCGGGAGACCCAGTACTTC
>many|TRBJ2-7|-|TRBV29-1
CSVESGGGLYF
TGCAGCGTTGAATCGGGGGGCGGATTGTACTTC
>-|TRBJ2-7|TRBD2|TRBV6-2/TRBV6-3
CASSYRPTRRLAVSYEQYF
TGTGCCAGCAGTTACAGGCCCACTAGGCGGCTAGCGGTCTCCTACGAGCAGTACTTC
>many|TRBJ2-5|-|TRBV5-1
CASSRDIETQYF
TGCGCCAGCAGCAGGGACATTGAGACCCAGTACTTC
>many|TRBJ2-1|-|TRBV29-1
CSLVGTWDNEQFF
TGCAGCCTCGTAGGGACGTGGGACAATGAGCAGTTCTTC
>-|TRBJ2-3|TRBD2|TRBV29-1
CSVGTRTDTQYF
TGCAGCGTTGGGACTAGAACAGATACGCAGTATTTT
>many|TRBJ1-1|-|TRBV20-1
CSALLPADGTEAFF
TGCAGTGCTTTGTTGCCGGCGGACGGCACTGAAGCTTTCTTT
>many|TRBJ2-2|-|TRBV7-9
CASSLVLGNTGELFF
TGTGCCAGCAGCTTAGTGTTAGGGAACACCGGGGAGCTGTTTTTT
>-|TRBJ2-1|TRBD1|TRBV15
CATSRVQGAVKF
TGTGCCACCAGCAGAGTTCAGGGGGCGGTTAAGTTC
>-|TRBJ2-2|TRBD2|TRBV6-6
CASSPWTSGTGELFF
TGTGCCAGCAGTCCCTGGACTAGCGGCACCGGGGAGCTGTTTTTT
>many|TRBJ1-1|-|TRBV14
CASSQVTSRGNTEAFF
TGTGCCAGCAGCCAAGTCACTTCACGGGGGAACACTGAAGCTTTCTTT
>many|TRBJ1-5|-|TRBV2
CASSEIWQGGSPQHF
TGTGCCAGCAGTGAAATCTGGCAGGGAGGTTCGCCCCAGCATTTT
>few|TRBJ1-1|-|TRBV5-1
CASSQSSTAGNTEAFF
TGCGCCAGCAGCCAATCCTCAACAGCAGGGAACACTGAAGCTTTCTTT
>few|TRBJ1-3|TRBD1|TRBV4-1
CASSSRGFGGNTIYF
TGCGCCAGCAGCAGCAGGGGGTTTGGAGGAAACACCATATATTTT
>many|TRBJ2-5|-|TRBV20-1
CSARKSVGVGQETQYF
TGCAGTGCTAGAAAGAGTGTTGGAGTGGGTCAAGAGACCCAGTACTTC
>-|TRBJ2-5|-|TRBV12-3/TRBV12-4
CASSLARQFYQETQYF
TGTGCCAGCAGTTTAGCCCGCCAGTTCTACCAAGAGACCCAGTACTTC
>-|TRBJ2-4|TRBD2|TRBV11-2
CASSPFLAGGPGAKNIQYF
TGTGCCAGCAGCCCCTTCCTAGCGGGAGGGCCCGGGGCCAAAAACATTCAGTACTTC
>few|TRBJ1-6|-|TRBV4-1
CASSLAPNSPLHF
TGCGCCAGCAGCCTGGCCCCCAATTCACCCCTCCACTTT
>-|TRBJ2-7|-|TRBV13
CASSRVDYLGEQYF
TGTGCCAGCAGCCGCGTAGACTATCTGGGGGAGCAGTACTTC
>-|TRBJ2-2|TRBD2|TRBV3-1
CASSQGTSGNTGELFF
TGTGCCAGCAGCCAAGGCACTAGCGGGAACACCGGGGAGCTGTTTTTT
>many|TRBJ2-7|-|TRBV20-1
CSARGSQREQYF
TGCAGTGCTAGAGGGTCACAGCGTGAGCAGTACTTC
>few|TRBJ2-3|TRBD1|TRBV18
CASSSGTGGPRTDTQYF
TGTGCCAGCTCGTCCGGGACAGGGGGACCGCGGACAGATACGCAGTATTTT
>-|TRBJ1-1|-|TRBV29-1
CSVGQMSGNTEAFF
TGCAGCGTAGGACAGATGAGTGGGAACACTGAAGCTTTCTTT
>many|TRBJ2-1|-|TRBV11-2
CASSSWTAKGDNEQFF
TGTGCCAGCAGCTCCTGGACAGCCAAGGGGGACAATGAGCAGTTCTTC
>few|TRBJ1-1|-|TRBV30
CAWRGGIEAFF
TGTGCCTGGAGGGGGGGCATCGAAGCTTTCTTT
>-|TRBJ1-6|-|TRBV12-3/TRBV12-4
CASSLGGNSPLHF
TGTGCCAGCAGTTTGGGGGGTAATTCACCCCTCCACTTT
>many|TRBJ1-5|-|TRBV10-3
CAISASGSQDSQHF
TGTGCCATCAGTGCCTCAGGGTCCCAGGACTCCCAGCATTTT
>-|TRBJ2-3|TRBD2|TRBV3-1
CASSPTSGRPGDTQYF
TGTGCCAGCAGCCCGACTAGCGGGAGGCCGGGAGATACGCAGTATTTT
>-|TRBJ1-2|-|TRBV13
CASSPSRGLGYTF
TGTGCCAGCAGCCCGTCCAGGGGACTCGGCTACACCTTC
>-|TRBJ2-2|TRBD1|TRBV12-5
CASGTGQGRAGELFF
TGTGCTAGTGGTACCGGACAGGGTAGGGCCGGGGAGCTGTTTTTT
>few|TRBJ2-7|-|TRBV5-1
CASSLLGQQYF
TGCGCCAGCAGTTTGTTGGGGCAGCAGTACTTC
>few|TRBJ2-3|-|TRBV29-1
CSAKEGGGASTDTQYF
TGCAGCGCCAAGGAGGGGGGAGGGGCTAGCACAGATACGCAGTATTTT
>many|TRBJ2-2|-|TRBV7-9
CASSQSGNTGELFF
TGTGCCAGCAGCCAGTCAGGGAACACCGGGGAGCTGTTTTTT
>-|TRBJ2-3|TRBD2|TRBV20-1
CSATRLAGATDTQYF
TGCAGTGCTACAAGACTAGCGGGGGCCACAGATACGCAGTATTTT
>many|TRBJ1-5|-|TRBV28
CASSSLTGLVTNQPQHF
TGTGCCAGCAGTTCCTTGACAGGTCTTGTGACGAATCAGCCCCAGCATTTT
>few|TRBJ1-2|-|TRBV19
CASSTGNLDYGYTF
TGTGCCAGTAGTACAGGGAATTTGGACTATGGCTACACCTTC
>-|TRBJ1-4|TRBD1|TRBV28
CASSSTPTGGKLFF
TGTGCCAGCAGTTCAACCCCGACAGGGGGAAAACTGTTTTTT
>-|TRBJ2-5|TRBD2|TRBV14
CASSPSGRAVETQYF
TGTGCCAGCAGCCCTAGCGGGAGGGCCGTAGAGACCCAGTACTTC
>few|TRBJ1-1|-|TRBV25-1
CASSGARGETEAFF
TGTGCCAGCAGTGGGGCCAGGGGAGAGACTGAAGCTTTCTTT
>few|TRBJ2-5|-|TRBV20-1
CSATIPGTIGTQYF
TGCAGTGCTACCATACCGGGGACAATTGGGACCCAGTACTTC
>many|TRBJ2-7|-|TRBV2
CASSGLAKYEQYF
TGTGCCAGCAGTGGGCTAGCGAAGTACGAGCAGTACTTC
>few|TRBJ2-1|TRBD1|TRBV29-1
CSVEMLGQDNEQFF
TGCAGCGTTGAAATGCTTGGACAGGACAATGAGCAGTTCTTC
>few|TRBJ2-7|-|TRBV19
CATISGKGNEQYF
TGTGCCACCATTTCGGGGAAGGGGAACGAGCAGTACTTC
>few|TRBJ2-7|-|TRBV18
CASSRTGTDTYEQYF
TGTGCCAGCTCACGAACCGGGACTGATACCTACGAGCAGTACTTC
>-|TRBJ2-2|-|TRBV5-4
CASSLEFGRTGELFF
TGTGCCAGCAGCTTGGAATTTGGACGGACCGGGGAGCTGTTTTTT
>few|TRBJ2-6|TRBD2|TRBV27
CASSSELAGVSSGANVLTF
TGTGCCAGCAGTTCAGAACTAGCGGGGGTCAGCTCTGGGGCCAACGTCCTGACTTTC
>few|TRBJ2-1|TRBD2|TRBV20-1
CSARTLAGDLNEQFF
TGCAGTGCTAGAACCCTCGCGGGGGACCTCAATGAGCAGTTCTTC
>many|TRBJ1-2|TRBD1|TRBV5-6
CASSSGTGGFGYTF
TGTGCCAGCAGCTCAGGGACAGGGGGCTTTGGCTACACCTTC
>many|TRBJ1-2|-|TRBV11-2
CASSLEGGIHGYTF
TGTGCCAGCAGCTTAGAAGGGGGAATCCATGGCTACACCTTC
>few|TRBJ1-1|-|TRBV10-2
CASLGYTEAFF
TGCGCCAGCCTAGGGTACACTGAAGCTTTCTTT
>-|TRBJ2-7|TRBD2|TRBV7-2
CASSSGRLAGDGEQYF
TGTGCCAGCAGCTCCGGTCGACTAGCGGGGGACGGGGAGCAGTACTTC
>few|TRBJ2-3|-|TRBV15
CATSPEIKASTDTQYF
TGTGCCACCAGTCCGGAAATTAAAGCTAGCACAGATACGCAGTATTTT